The rows below give T cell receptor beta chains drawn from one sample of a study of breast tumors, draining lymph nodes, adjacent tissues. MiXCR was run by TCRdb on the multiplex PCR reads, yielding one entry per CDR3 protein. Of fewer than 140,000 distinct CDR3 sequences listed, less than 40% are singletons. The sample comprised axillary lymph node tissue. The receptors were gathered from a female donor with breast cancer. Some clones in this sample may be carry-over from other donors' samples. CDR3s include the opening cysteine and the closing phenylalanine or tryptophan. The order of the fields is CDR3 DNA, CDR3 protein, D gene, J gene, V gene, clone size. D genes are given only for firm matches. For some rows the clone size is stated as once, few or many, or as a class when expanded; others skip it.

TGTGCCAGTAGTACTCGGGGGGGCTTTACCCGGGACTATGGCTACACCTTC | CASSTRGGFTRDYGYTF | NA | TRBJ1-2 | TRBV19 | many
TGCAGTGCTGTAGCGGGAGAGACCCAGTACTTC | CSAVAGETQYF | TRBD2 | TRBJ2-5 | TRBV20-1 | NA
TGTGCCAGCAGTTACTCGAAAAAGGGCTCCTACGAGCAGTACTTC | CASSYSKKGSYEQYF | NA | TRBJ2-7 | TRBV6-5 | many
TGTGCCAGCAGATCGGGACTAGCGGGGACGTCCTACAATGAGCAGTTCTTC | CASRSGLAGTSYNEQFF | TRBD2 | TRBJ2-1 | TRBV6-2/TRBV6-3 | few
TGTGCCAGCAGCCGGGGGGTCACAGATACGCAGTATTTT | CASSRGVTDTQYF | TRBD2 | TRBJ2-3 | TRBV6-6 | few
TGTGCCAGCCACCCACTAGGCACAGATACGCAGTATTTT | CASHPLGTDTQYF | NA | TRBJ2-3 | TRBV19 | many
TGCAGCGTTGTCAGGGGGCAGTTAGCAGATACGCAGTATTTT | CSVVRGQLADTQYF | TRBD1 | TRBJ2-3 | TRBV29-1 | many
TGCAGTGCTAGAGACTGGGCCTCCTACAATGAGCAGTTCTTC | CSARDWASYNEQFF | NA | TRBJ2-1 | TRBV20-1 | many
TGTGCCAGCAGCTTGACTAGGTCGACAGATACGCAGTATTTT | CASSLTRSTDTQYF | NA | TRBJ2-3 | TRBV7-3 | many
TGTGCCAGCAGTTTAACGGGACTACCGATAGGAAACACCATATATTTT | CASSLTGLPIGNTIYF | NA | TRBJ1-3 | TRBV6-5 | few
TGTGCCAGCAGCGTGGCTCGTGAGCAGTATTTT | CASSVAREQYF | NA | TRBJ2-3 | TRBV7-9 | once
TGCAGTGCCACTTGGTACCAGGGGAGGGAGACCCAGTACTTC | CSATWYQGRETQYF | NA | TRBJ2-5 | TRBV20-1 | many
TGTGCCAGCAGTTACGGGACAGGGGGCCGTTCACCCCTCCACTTT | CASSYGTGGRSPLHF | TRBD1 | TRBJ1-6 | TRBV6-5 | many
TGTGCCAGCAGTCCGGGTCAGCCCCAGCATTTT | CASSPGQPQHF | NA | TRBJ1-5 | TRBV6-6 | NA
TGTGCCATCAGTGAGTTTAGTCTAGCGGGAGGGGGAGAGACCCAGTACTTC | CAISEFSLAGGGETQYF | TRBD2 | TRBJ2-5 | TRBV10-3 | NA
TGCAGCGTTGTGACGCTTCGTGGCAGTGGGGCCAACGTCCTGACTTTC | CSVVTLRGSGANVLTF | NA | TRBJ2-6 | TRBV29-1 | NA
TGCAGTGCTGAGGACATTTCCTACGAGCAGTACTTC | CSAEDISYEQYF | NA | TRBJ2-7 | TRBV20-1 | many
TGTGCCACTACCCGGGGCCCGACACGAGAAGAGACCCAGTACTTC | CATTRGPTREETQYF | NA | TRBJ2-5 | TRBV7-2 | NA
TGTGCCAGCAGCTTGGCCCTACACAATGAGCAGTTCTTC | CASSLALHNEQFF | NA | TRBJ2-1 | TRBV5-6 | many
TGTGCCAGCAGCTCCCACCCGAGCTCCTATAATTCACCCCTCCACTTT | CASSSHPSSYNSPLHF | NA | TRBJ1-6 | TRBV13 | many
TGCAGTGCTAGAGGGGGCGCTGAGACCCAGTACTTC | CSARGGAETQYF | NA | TRBJ2-5 | TRBV20-1 | many
TGTGCCTCGGGGCTGCTCTCTGGGGCCAACGTCCTGACTTTC | CASGLLSGANVLTF | NA | TRBJ2-6 | TRBV28 | few
TGTGCCAGCAGTACCTCCCTGGGGACTAGGACAGATACGCAGTATTTT | CASSTSLGTRTDTQYF | TRBD2 | TRBJ2-3 | TRBV9 | many
TGTGCCAGCAGCATGCACTCCTTCTACGAGCAGTACTTC | CASSMHSFYEQYF | NA | TRBJ2-7 | TRBV11-2 | many
TGTGCCAGCAGCTTAAACATCGGGACAGCCACCTGCCCCCTCCACTTT | CASSLNIGTATCPLHF | TRBD1 | TRBJ1-6 | TRBV7-3 | once
TGTGCCAGCAGCTTAGACAGGAACACCGGGGAGCTGTTTTTT | CASSLDRNTGELFF | NA | TRBJ2-2 | TRBV7-2 | NA
TGCGCCAGCAGCCAAGTCGGCAGGGGGAATAAAAACATTCAGTACTTC | CASSQVGRGNKNIQYF | TRBD1 | TRBJ2-4 | TRBV4-1 | many
TGTGCCAGCAGTGGATGGGGAGAGATAAATTCACCCCTCCACTTT | CASSGWGEINSPLHF | NA | TRBJ1-6 | TRBV6-6 | many
TGTGCCAGCAGCCAAGTACGTGGGAACACTGAAGCTTTCTTT | CASSQVRGNTEAFF | NA | TRBJ1-1 | TRBV14 | few
TGTGCCAGCAACCTAGCGGGAGGGTACGAGCAGTACTTC | CASNLAGGYEQYF | TRBD2 | TRBJ2-7 | TRBV6-6 | NA
TGCGCCAGCAGCCAAGCACCGGGACAGGGGTTGTACGAGCAGTACTTC | CASSQAPGQGLYEQYF | TRBD1 | TRBJ2-7 | TRBV4-1 | many
TGTGCCATCAGCCAAACAGGTTCTGGAAACACCATATATTTT | CAISQTGSGNTIYF | NA | TRBJ1-3 | TRBV10-3 | many
TGTGCCAGCTCACTAGGCGGGACGGCCGATTTCTACGAGCAGTACTTC | CASSLGGTADFYEQYF | NA | TRBJ2-7 | TRBV18 | many
TGTGCCAGCTCACCAAGGAGGGAGGGCACAGATACGCAGTATTTT | CASSPRREGTDTQYF | NA | TRBJ2-3 | TRBV18 | many
TGTGCCAGCAGTGAACTTCTAACGGGACCGGGGATGAAACAGCCCCAGCATTTT | CASSELLTGPGMKQPQHF | NA | TRBJ1-5 | TRBV2 | NA
TGTGCCAGCAGCCGACTAGCGGGGGGCGGCACAGATACGCAGTATTTT | CASSRLAGGGTDTQYF | TRBD2 | TRBJ2-3 | TRBV7-9 | NA
TGTGCCAGCAGTAAGACAGGGAGCACTGAAGCTTTCTTT | CASSKTGSTEAFF | TRBD1 | TRBJ1-1 | TRBV2 | many
TGTGCCACCAGCAGAATGGGGACTAGCGGTTGGTACAATGAGCAGTTCTTC | CATSRMGTSGWYNEQFF | TRBD2 | TRBJ2-1 | TRBV15 | NA
TGTGCCAGCAGCTTAGGGGGGGCGACGACCGAGCAGTACTTC | CASSLGGATTEQYF | NA | TRBJ2-7 | TRBV7-8 | many
TGCAGTGCTAGAGATTCTAGCGGGAGGGTTCGGGGCTACGAGCAGTACTTC | CSARDSSGRVRGYEQYF | TRBD2 | TRBJ2-7 | TRBV20-1 | NA
TGCGCCAGCAGCTTCGGGACAGGGGGCGCGGGAGCTGCAGATACGCAGTATTTT | CASSFGTGGAGAADTQYF | TRBD1 | TRBJ2-3 | TRBV7-9 | NA
TGCAGTGCTAGAGGAAACAGGGGGGTCCTCTATGGCTACACCTTC | CSARGNRGVLYGYTF | TRBD1 | TRBJ1-2 | TRBV20-1 | many
TGTGCCAGCAAGGGGGCCTACGAGCAGTACTTC | CASKGAYEQYF | NA | TRBJ2-7 | TRBV6-5 | NA
TGTGCCAGCAGCGCTCTAGCGGGACGGGGCACAGATACGCAGTATTTT | CASSALAGRGTDTQYF | TRBD2 | TRBJ2-3 | TRBV11-2 | many
TGTGCCAGCAGCTCGACTAGCGGGAGTGGAACGTCACGTGAGCAGTTCTTC | CASSSTSGSGTSREQFF | TRBD2 | TRBJ2-1 | TRBV7-3 | NA
TGTGCCAGCACCCCTGCAGGGGTTTACGAGCAGTACTTC | CASTPAGVYEQYF | NA | TRBJ2-7 | TRBV6-6 | many
TGCAGTGCTAGGGATAGCGAGGGTGGGGATACGCAGTATTTT | CSARDSEGGDTQYF | NA | TRBJ2-3 | TRBV20-1 | many
TGTGCCAGCAGCCCCTTCGGACAGAACTATGGCTACACCTTC | CASSPFGQNYGYTF | NA | TRBJ1-2 | TRBV7-3 | many
TGTGCCAGCAGCCAAAGTTACGAGCAGTACTTC | CASSQSYEQYF | NA | TRBJ2-7 | TRBV3-1 | many
TGTGCCAGCGAGCTTGACAGAACCTACGAGCAGTACTTC | CASELDRTYEQYF | NA | TRBJ2-7 | TRBV6-1 | many
TGTGCCATTAGGGGGGAGGGGGACAGGGTTAACTATGGCTACACCTTC | CAIRGEGDRVNYGYTF | TRBD1 | TRBJ1-2 | TRBV7-2 | many
TGTGCCAGCAGCGTAGGTTTTTGGGGGGGTTCGGACACTGAAGCTTTCTTT | CASSVGFWGGSDTEAFF | NA | TRBJ1-1 | TRBV9 | many
TGTGCCAGTAGTATAACGGTTAGCTCTGGAAACACCTTC | CASSITVSSGNTF | NA | TRBJ1-2 | TRBV19 | NA
TGTGCCAGCAGTCAAGGAAATTGGGGCGCGGGCAAAAACATTCAGTACTTC | CASSQGNWGAGKNIQYF | NA | TRBJ2-4 | TRBV6-1 | NA
TGTGCCAGCAGTTTGAACGGCTCTGGAAACACCATATATTTT | CASSLNGSGNTIYF | NA | TRBJ1-3 | TRBV12-3/TRBV12-4 | NA
TGTGCCAGCAGTGACTCTAGACAGGGGGCGCATTCACCCCTCCACTTT | CASSDSRQGAHSPLHF | TRBD1 | TRBJ1-6 | TRBV6-4 | NA